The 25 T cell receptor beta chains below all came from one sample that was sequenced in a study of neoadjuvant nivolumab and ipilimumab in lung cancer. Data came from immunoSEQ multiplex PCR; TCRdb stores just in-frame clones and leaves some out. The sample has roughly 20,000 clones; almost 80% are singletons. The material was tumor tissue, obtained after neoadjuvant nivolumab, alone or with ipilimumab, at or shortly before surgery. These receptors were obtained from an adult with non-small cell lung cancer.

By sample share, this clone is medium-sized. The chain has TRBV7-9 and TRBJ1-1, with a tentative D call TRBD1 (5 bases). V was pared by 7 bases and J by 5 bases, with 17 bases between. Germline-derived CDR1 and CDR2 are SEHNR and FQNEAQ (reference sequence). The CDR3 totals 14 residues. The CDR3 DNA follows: TGTGCCAGCACCGTCGAGGGGATAGGGACTGAAGCTTTCTTT. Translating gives CASTVEGIGTEAFF.

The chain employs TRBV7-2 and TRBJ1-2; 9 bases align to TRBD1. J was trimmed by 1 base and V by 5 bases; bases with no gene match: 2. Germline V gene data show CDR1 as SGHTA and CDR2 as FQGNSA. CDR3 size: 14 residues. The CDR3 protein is CASSRTGDNYGYTF. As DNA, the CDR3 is TGTGCCAGCAGCCGGACAGGGGATAACTATGGCTACACCTTC.

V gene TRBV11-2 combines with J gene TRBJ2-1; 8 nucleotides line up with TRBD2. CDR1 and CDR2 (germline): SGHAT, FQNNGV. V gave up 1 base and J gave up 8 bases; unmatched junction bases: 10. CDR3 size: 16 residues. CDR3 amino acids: CASSLGFSGGPDEQFF. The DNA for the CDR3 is TGTGCCAGCAGCTTAGGGTTTTCGGGGGGGCCGGATGAGCAGTTCTTC.

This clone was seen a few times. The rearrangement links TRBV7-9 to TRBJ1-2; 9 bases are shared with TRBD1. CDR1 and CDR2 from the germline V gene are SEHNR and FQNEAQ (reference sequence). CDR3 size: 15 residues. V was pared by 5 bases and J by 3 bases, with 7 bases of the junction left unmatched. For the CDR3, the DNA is TGTGCCAGCAGCCTGAACAGGGGGCGAGACTATGGCTACACCTTC. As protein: CASSLNRGRDYGYTF.

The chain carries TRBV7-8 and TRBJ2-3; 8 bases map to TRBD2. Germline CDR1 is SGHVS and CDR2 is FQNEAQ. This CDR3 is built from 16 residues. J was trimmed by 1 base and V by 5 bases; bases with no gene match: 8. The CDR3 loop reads CASSPIAGSGTDTQYF. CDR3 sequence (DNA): TGTGCCAGCAGCCCCATAGCGGGGAGCGGCACAGATACGCAGTATTTT.

This chain's CDR3 is CASSVEGAGNQPQHF. As DNA, the CDR3 is TGCGCCAGCAGCGTGGAGGGGGCTGGCAATCAGCCCCAGCATTTT. The rearrangement uses TRBV5-1 and TRBJ1-5; TRBD1 matches 7 bases. This CDR3 has 15 residues. V lost 4 bases, J lost 2 bases, and 6 bases stayed unmatched. CDR1 is SGHRS and CDR2 is YFSETQ in the germline V gene.

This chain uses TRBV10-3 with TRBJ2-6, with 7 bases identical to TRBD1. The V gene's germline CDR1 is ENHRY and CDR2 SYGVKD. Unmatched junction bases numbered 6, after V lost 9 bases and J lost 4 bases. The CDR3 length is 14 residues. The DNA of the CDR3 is TGTGCCATGTCACAGGGGATCGGGGCCAACGTCCTGACTTTC. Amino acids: CAMSQGIGANVLTF.

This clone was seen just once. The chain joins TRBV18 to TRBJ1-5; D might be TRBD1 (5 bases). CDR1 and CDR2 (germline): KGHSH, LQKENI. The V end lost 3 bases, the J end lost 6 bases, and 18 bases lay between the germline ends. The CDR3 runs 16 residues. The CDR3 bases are TGTGCCAGCTCACCCCCAGGAATTCGGGACGGTCAGCCCCAGCATTTT. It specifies CASSPPGIRDGQPQHF.

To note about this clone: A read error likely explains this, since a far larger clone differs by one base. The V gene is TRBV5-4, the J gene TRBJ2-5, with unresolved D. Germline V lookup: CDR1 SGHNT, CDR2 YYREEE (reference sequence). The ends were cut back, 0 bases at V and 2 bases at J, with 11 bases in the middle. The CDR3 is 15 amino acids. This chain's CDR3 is CASSLAVTMQETQYF. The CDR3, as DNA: TGTGCCAGCAGCTTGGCCGTCACAATGCAAGAGACCCAGTACTTC.

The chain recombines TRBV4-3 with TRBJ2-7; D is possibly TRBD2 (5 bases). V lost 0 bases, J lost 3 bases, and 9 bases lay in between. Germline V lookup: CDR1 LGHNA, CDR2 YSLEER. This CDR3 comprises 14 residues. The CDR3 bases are TGCGCCAGCAGCCAAGAAACGGGGTTCTACGAGCAGTACTTC. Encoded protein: CASSQETGFYEQYF.

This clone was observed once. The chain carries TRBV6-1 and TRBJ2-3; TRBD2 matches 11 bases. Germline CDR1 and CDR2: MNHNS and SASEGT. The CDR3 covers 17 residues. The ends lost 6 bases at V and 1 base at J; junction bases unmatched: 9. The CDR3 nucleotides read TGTGCCAGCAGGGAATTTTCTAGCGGGGGGCGCACAGATACGCAGTATTTT. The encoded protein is CASREFSSGGRTDTQYF.

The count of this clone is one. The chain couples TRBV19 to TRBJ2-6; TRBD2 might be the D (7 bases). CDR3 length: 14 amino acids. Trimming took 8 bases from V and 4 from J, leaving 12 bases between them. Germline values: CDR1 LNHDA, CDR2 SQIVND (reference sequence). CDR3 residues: CASRGAPGANVLTF. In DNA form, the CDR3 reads TGTGCCAGTCGGGGGGCTCCCGGGGCCAACGTCCTGACTTTC. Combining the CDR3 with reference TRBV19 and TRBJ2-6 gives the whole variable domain DGGITQSPKYLFRKEGQNVTLSCEQNLNHDAMYWYRQDPGQGLRLIYYSQIVNDFQKGDIAEGYSVSREKKESFPLTVTSAQKNPTAFYLCASRGAPGANVLTFGAGSRLTVL.

In DNA, the CDR3 is TGTGCCAGCACCGCGTTCGGGGCGGTTAACACTGAAGCTTTCTTT. Translation gives CASTAFGAVNTEAFF. The genes are TRBV6-1 and TRBJ1-1; a possible D gene is TRBD1 (5 bases). The length of the CDR3 is 15 residues. Germline V gives CDR1 MNHNS, CDR2 SASEGT. V was pared by 7 bases and J by 2 bases, with 17 bases between.

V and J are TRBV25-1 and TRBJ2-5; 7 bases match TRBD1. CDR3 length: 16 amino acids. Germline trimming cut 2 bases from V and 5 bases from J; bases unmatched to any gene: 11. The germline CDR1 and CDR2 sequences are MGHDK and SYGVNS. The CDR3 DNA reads TGTGCCAGCAGTGAAACAGGGGCAGGGGTAGGGGAGACCCAGTACTTC. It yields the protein CASSETGAGVGETQYF.

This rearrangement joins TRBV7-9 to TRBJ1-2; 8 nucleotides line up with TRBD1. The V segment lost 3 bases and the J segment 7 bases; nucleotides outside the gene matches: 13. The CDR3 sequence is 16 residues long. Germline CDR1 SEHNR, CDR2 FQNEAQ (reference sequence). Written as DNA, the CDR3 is TGTGCCAGCAGCTTTTGGCAGGGGGCGAGAGCAGGTGGCTACACCTTC. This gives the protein CASSFWQGARAGGYTF.

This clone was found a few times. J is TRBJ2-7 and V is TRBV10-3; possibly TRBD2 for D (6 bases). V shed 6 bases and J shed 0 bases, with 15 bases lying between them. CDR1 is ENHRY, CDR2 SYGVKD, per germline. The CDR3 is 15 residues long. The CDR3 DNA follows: TGTGCCATCAGGCGGGACTTGGGGCCCTCCTACGAGCAGTACTTC. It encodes CAIRRDLGPSYEQYF.

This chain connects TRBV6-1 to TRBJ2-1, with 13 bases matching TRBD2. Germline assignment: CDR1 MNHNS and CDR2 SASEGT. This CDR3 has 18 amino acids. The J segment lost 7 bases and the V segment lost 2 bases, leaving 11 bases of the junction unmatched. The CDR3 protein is CASSESRGLAGPGNEQFF. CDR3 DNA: TGTGCCAGCAGTGAATCAAGGGGACTAGCGGGGCCGGGGAATGAGCAGTTCTTC.

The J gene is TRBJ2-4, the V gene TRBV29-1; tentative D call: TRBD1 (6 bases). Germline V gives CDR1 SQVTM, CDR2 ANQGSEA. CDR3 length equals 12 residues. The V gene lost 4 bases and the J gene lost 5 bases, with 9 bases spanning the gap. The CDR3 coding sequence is TGCAGCGTTGGACAGGTCCAAAACATTCAGTACTTC. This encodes CSVGQVQNIQYF.

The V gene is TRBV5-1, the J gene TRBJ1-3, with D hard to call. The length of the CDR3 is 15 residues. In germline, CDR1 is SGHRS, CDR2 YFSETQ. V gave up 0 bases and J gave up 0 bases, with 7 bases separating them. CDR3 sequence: CASSLEAGSGNTIYF. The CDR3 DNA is TGCGCCAGCAGCTTGGAGGCGGGCTCTGGAAACACCATATATTTT.

The CDR3 bases are TGTGCCAGCAGTGTTAAGGCTCTTAGCTCCTACGAGCAGTACTTC. Amino acids: CASSVKALSSYEQYF. V and J are TRBV6-1 and TRBJ2-7; D is unresolved. V was cut by 4 bases and J by 0 bases, with 13 bases left in between. CDR3 length equals 15 residues. Germline V lookup: CDR1 MNHNS, CDR2 SASEGT.

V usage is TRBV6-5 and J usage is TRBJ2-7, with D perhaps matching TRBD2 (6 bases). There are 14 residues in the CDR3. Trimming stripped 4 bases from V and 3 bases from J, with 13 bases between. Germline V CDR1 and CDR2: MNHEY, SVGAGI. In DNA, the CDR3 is TGTGCCAGCAGTTTTTCCGGGACTGACTACGAGCAGTACTTC. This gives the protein CASSFSGTDYEQYF.

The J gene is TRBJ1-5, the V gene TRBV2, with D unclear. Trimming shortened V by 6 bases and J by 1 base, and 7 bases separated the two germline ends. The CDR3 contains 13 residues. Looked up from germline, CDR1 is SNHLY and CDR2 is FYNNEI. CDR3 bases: TGTGCCAGCAGGGGCGAAAGCAATCAGCCCCAGCATTTT. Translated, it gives CASRGESNQPQHF.

CDR3 protein: CASSSEGAWSPLHF. CDR3 DNA: TGTGCCAGCAGTTCGGAGGGGGCTTGGTCACCCCTCCACTTT. This chain links TRBV6-5 with TRBJ1-6; 7 bases map to TRBD1. V lost 4 bases to trimming and J lost 10 bases; unmatched junction nucleotides: 7. This CDR3 contains 14 residues. Looked up from germline, CDR1 is MNHEY and CDR2 is SVGAGI.

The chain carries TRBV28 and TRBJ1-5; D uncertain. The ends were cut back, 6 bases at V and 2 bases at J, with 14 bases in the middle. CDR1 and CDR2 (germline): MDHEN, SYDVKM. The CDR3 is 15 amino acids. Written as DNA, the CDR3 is TGTGCCAGCAGGCTACCCCAAGGTGGCAATCAGCCCCAGCATTTT. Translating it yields CASRLPQGGNQPQHF.

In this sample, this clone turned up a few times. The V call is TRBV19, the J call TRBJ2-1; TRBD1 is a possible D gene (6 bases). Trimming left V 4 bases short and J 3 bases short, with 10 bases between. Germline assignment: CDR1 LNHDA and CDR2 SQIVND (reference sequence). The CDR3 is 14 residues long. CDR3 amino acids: CASSKRGYYNEQFF. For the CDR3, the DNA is TGTGCCAGTAGTAAGAGGGGGTACTACAATGAGCAGTTCTTC.